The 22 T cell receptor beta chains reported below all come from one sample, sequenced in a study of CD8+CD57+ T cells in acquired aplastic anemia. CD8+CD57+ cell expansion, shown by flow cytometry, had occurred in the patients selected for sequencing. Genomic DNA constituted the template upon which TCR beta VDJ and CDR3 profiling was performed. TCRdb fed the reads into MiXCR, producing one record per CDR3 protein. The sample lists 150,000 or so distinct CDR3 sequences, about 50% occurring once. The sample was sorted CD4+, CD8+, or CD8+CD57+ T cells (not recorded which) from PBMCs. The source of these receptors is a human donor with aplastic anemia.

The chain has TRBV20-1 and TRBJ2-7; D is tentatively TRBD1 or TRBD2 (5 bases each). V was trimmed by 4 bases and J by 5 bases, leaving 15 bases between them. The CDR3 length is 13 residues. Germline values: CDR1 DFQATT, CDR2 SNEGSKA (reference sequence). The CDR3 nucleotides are TGCAGTGCTATTCACTTGCAGGGACACGAGCAGTACTTC. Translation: CSAIHLQGHEQYF.

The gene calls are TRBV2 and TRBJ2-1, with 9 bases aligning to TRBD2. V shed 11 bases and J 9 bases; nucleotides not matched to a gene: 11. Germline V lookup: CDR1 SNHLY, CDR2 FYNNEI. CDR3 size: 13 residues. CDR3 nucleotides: TGTGCCGGAGGTAGCGGGAGTGGCAGTGAGCAGTTCTTC. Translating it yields CAGGSGSGSEQFF.

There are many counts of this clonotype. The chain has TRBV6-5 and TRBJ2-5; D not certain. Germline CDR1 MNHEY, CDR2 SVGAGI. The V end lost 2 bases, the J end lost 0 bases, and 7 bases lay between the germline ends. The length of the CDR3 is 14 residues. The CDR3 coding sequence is TGTGCCAGCAGTTACACGGCCTACCAAGAGACCCAGTACTTC. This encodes CASSYTAYQETQYF.

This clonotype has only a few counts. The CDR3 here is CASSDRRDGAYEQYF. DNA of the CDR3: TGTGCCAGCAGTGATCGAAGGGACGGAGCCTACGAGCAGTACTTC. The chain couples TRBV25-1 to TRBJ2-7, with D perhaps being TRBD1 or TRBD2 (5 bases each). CDR3 length: 15 amino acids. Germline V lookup: CDR1 MGHDK, CDR2 SYGVNS. V lost 3 bases and J 2 bases, leaving 14 bases between the germline ends.

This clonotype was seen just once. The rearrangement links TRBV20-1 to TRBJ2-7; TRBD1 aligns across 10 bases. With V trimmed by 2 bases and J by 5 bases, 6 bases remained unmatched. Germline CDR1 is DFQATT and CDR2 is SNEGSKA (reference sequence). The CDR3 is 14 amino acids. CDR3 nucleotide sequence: TGCAGTGCTAGACCCGAGACAGGGGGCCACGAGCAGTACTTC. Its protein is CSARPETGGHEQYF.

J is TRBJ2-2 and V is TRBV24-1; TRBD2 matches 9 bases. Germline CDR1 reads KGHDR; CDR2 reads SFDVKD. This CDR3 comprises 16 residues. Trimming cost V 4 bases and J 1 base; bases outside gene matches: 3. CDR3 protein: CATSESGGMNTGELFF. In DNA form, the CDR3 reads TGTGCCACCAGTGAAAGCGGGGGGATGAACACCGGGGAGCTGTTTTTT.

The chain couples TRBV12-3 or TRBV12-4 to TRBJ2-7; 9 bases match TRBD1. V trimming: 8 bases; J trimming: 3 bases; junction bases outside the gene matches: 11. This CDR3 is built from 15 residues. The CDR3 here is CASEAGTGIFYEQYF. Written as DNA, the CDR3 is TGTGCCAGCGAGGCCGGGACAGGGATATTCTACGAGCAGTACTTC.

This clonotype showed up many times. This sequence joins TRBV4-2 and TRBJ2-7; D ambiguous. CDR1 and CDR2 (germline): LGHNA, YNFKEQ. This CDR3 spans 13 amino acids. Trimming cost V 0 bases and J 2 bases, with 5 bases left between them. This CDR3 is CASSQEETYEQYF. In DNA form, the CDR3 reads TGTGCCAGCAGCCAAGAGGAGACCTACGAGCAGTACTTC.

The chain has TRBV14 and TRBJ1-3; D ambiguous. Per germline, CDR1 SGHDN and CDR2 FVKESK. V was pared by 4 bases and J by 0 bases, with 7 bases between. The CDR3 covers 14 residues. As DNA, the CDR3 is TGTGCCAGCAGCCGCCTAAGCTCTGGAAACACCATATATTTT. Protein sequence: CASSRLSSGNTIYF.

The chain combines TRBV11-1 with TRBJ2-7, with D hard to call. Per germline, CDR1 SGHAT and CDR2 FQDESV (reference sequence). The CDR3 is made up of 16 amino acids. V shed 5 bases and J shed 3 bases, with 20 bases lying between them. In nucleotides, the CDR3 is TGTGCCAGCAGCCGATCTTGGACCCCACCGGGCTACGAGCAGTACTTC. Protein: CASSRSWTPPGYEQYF.

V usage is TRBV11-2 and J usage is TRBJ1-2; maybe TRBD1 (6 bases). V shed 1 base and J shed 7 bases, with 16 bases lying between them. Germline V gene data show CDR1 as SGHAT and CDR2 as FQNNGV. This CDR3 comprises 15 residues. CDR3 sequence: CASSLGWWGALGYTF. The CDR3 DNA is TGTGCCAGCAGCTTAGGCTGGTGGGGGGCGCTTGGCTACACCTTC.

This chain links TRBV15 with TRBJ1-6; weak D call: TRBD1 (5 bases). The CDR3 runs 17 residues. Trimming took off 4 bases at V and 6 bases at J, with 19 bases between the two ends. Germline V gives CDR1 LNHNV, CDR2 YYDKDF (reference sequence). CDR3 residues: CATSIIAGTSPNSPLHF. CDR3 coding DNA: TGTGCCACCAGCATTATAGCAGGGACTTCCCCTAATTCACCCCTCCACTTT.

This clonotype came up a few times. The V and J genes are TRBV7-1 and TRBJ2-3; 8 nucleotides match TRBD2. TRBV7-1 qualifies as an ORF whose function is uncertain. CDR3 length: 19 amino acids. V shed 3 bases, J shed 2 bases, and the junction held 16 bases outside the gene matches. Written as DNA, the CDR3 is TGTGCCAGCAGCTCCGGAATAGCGGGACTAGGGGTGGCCACAGATACGCAGTATTTT. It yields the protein CASSSGIAGLGVATDTQYF.

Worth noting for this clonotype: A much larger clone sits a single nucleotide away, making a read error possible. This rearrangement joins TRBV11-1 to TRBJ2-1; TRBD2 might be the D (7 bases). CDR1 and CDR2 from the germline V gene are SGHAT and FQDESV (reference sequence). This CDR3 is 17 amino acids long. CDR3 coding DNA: TGTGCCAGCAGCTTCCGGGACTTGGCGGGGGCGGGTGGTGAGCGGTTCTTC. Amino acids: CASSFRDLAGAGGERFF.

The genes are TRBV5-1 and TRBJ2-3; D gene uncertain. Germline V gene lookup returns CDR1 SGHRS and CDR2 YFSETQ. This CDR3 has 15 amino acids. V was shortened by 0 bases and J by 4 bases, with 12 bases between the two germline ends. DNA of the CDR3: TGCGCCAGCAGCTTGGACGGCGTAGGGCCAGATACGCAGTATTTT. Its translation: CASSLDGVGPDTQYF.

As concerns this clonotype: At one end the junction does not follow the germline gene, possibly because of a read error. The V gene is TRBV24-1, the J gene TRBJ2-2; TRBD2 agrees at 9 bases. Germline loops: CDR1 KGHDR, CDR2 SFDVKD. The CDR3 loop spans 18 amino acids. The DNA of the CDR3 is TGTGCCGCGGAAATCCTGGGGAATAGCGGGAGCGGGACCGGGGAGCTGTTCTTT. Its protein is CAAEILGNSGSGTGELFF.

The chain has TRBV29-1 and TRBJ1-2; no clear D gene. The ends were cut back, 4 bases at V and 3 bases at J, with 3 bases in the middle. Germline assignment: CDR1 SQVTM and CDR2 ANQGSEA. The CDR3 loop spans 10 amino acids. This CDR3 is CSVADYGYTF. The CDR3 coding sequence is TGCAGCGTTGCCGACTATGGCTACACCTTC.

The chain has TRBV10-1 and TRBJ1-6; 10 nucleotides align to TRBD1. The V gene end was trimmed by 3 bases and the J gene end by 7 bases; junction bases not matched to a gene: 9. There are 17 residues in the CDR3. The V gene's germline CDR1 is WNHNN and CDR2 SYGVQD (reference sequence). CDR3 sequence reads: CASSESTGGDRNSPLHF. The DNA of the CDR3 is TGCGCCAGCAGTGAATCGACAGGGGGCGATAGAAATTCACCCCTCCACTTT.

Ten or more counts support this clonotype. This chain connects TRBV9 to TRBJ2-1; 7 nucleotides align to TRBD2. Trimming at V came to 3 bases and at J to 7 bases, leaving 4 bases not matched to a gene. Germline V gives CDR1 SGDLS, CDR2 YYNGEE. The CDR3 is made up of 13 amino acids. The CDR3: CASSGGLGNEQFF. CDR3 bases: TGTGCCAGCAGCGGAGGACTAGGGAATGAGCAGTTCTTC.

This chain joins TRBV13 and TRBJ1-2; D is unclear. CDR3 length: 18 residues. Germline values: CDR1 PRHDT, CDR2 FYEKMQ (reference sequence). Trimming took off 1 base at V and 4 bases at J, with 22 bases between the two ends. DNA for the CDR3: TGTGCCAGCAGCTTAGATGGGCAGTGGAGTCCGGCCATCTATGGCTACACCTTC. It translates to CASSLDGQWSPAIYGYTF.

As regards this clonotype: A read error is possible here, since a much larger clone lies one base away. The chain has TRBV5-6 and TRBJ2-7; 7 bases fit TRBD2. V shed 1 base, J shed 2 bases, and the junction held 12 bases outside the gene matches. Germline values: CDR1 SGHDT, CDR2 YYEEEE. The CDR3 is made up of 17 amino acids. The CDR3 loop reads CASSLWLAVGIPYEQYF. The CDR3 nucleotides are TGTGCCAGCAGCTTGTGGCTAGCGGTAGGGATCCCCTACGAGCAGTACTTC.

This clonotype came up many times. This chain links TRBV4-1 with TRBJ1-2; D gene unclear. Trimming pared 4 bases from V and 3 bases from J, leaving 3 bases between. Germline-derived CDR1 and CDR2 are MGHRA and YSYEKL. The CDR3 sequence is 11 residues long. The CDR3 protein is CASSRDYGYTF. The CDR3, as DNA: TGCGCCAGCAGCCGGGACTATGGCTACACCTTC.